This T cell receptor (beta chain) was retrieved from a study of T-cell reconstitution after alpha-beta-depleted transplantation in children. CDR1 is LNHNV, CDR2 YYDKDF, per germline (reference sequence). CDR3 length: 14 residues. The V end was cut by 4 bases, the J end by 2 bases, with 12 bases between. Note on this clonotype: The antigen is unknown.

Study results and caveats: T-cell counts and diversity at one year post-transplant came mainly from newly produced T cells.

Unique molecular identifiers were incorporated when the TCRbeta library was constructed. TCRdb independently ran MiXCR on the PCR reads; one entry per CDR3 protein. The sample consists of some 840,000 distinct CDR3 sequences, approximately 15% of them appearing once. The V and J genes are TRBV15 and TRBJ2-7; D is unclear. The starting material was PBMCs, mostly from graft donor cells, obtained 360 days after TCRalphabeta/CD19-depleted stem cell transplant. The origin of this receptor is a male patient younger than 18 who had a stem cell transplant for acute lymphoblastic leukemia, so the T cells may come from the graft donor. This CDR3 is CATSIGPGAYEQYF. The CDR3 nucleotides read TGTGCCACCAGCATTGGACCCGGCGCCTACGAGCAGTACTTC.